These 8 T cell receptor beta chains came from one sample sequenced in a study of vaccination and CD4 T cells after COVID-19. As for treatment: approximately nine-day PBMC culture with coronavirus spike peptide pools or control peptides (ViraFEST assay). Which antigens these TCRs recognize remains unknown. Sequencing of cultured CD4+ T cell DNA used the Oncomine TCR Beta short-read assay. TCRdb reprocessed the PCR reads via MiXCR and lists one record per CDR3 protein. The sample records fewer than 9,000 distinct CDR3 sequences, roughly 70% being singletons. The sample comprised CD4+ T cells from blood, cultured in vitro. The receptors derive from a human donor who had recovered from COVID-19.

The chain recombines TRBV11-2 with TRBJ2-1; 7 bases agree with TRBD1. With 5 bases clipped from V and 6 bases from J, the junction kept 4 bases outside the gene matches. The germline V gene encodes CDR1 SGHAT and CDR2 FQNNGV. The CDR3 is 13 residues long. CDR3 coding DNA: TGTGCCAGCAGCCCCACAGGGGTCAATGAGCAGTTCTTC. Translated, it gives CASSPTGVNEQFF.

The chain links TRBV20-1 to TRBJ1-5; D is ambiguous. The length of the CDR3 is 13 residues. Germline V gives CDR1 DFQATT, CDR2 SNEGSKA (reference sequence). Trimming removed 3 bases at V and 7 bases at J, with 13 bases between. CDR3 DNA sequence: TGCAGTGCTAGTCGTCCCAACGGGCAGCCCCAGCATTTT. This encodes CSASRPNGQPQHF.

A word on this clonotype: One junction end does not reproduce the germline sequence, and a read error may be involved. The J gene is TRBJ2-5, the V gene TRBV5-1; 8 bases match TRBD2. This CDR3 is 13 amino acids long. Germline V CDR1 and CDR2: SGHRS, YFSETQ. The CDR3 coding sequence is TGCGCCGGCAGCTCCTCGGGGGGGGAGACCCAGTACTTC. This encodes CAGSSSGGETQYF. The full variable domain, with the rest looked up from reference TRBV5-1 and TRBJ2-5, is KAGVTQTPRYLIKTRGQQVTLSCSPISGHRSVSWYQQTPGQGLQFLFEYFSETQRNKGNFPGRFSGRQFSNSRSEMNVSTLELGDSALYLCAGSSSGGETQYFGPGTRLLVL.

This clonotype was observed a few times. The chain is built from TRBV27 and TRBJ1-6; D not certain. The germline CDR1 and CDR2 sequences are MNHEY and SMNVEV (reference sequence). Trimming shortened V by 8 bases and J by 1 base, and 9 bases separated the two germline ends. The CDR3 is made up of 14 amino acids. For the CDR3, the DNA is TGTGCCAGCCCCCAGGCTTCCTATAATTCACCCCTCCACTTT. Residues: CASPQASYNSPLHF.

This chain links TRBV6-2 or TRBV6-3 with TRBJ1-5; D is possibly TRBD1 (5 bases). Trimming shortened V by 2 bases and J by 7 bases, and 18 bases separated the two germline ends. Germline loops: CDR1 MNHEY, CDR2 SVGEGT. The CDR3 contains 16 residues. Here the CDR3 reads CASSYAGQLGGQPQHF. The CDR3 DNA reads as TGTGCCAGCAGTTACGCTGGACAATTGGGGGGACAGCCCCAGCATTTT.

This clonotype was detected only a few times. The CDR3 region is CASSSPGGPLKPQHF. CDR3 DNA sequence: TGTGCCAGCAGCTCGCCGGGGGGCCCCCTAAAGCCCCAGCATTTT. The chain recombines TRBV7-9 with TRBJ1-5; possible D gene TRBD1, 6 bases. Deletions cut 4 bases from V and 8 bases from J, with 18 bases between. Germline CDR1 and CDR2: SEHNR and FQNEAQ (reference sequence). This CDR3 contains 15 residues.

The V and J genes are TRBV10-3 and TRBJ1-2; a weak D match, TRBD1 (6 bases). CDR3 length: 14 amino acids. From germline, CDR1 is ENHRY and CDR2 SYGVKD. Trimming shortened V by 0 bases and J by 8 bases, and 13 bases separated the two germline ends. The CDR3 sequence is CAISESQGMRGYTF. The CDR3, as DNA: TGTGCCATCAGTGAGTCGCAGGGGATGAGGGGCTACACCTTC.

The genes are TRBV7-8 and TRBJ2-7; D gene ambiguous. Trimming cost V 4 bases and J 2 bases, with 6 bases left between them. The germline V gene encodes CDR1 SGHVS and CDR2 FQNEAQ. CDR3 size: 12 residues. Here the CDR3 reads CASSSPPYEQYF. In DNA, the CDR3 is TGTGCCAGCAGCTCCCCACCCTACGAGCAGTACTTC.